Sequencing of this TCR beta chain was carried out in a study of blood T cell repertoires in COVID-19 (TCRdb year 2020). In terms of the full investigation: The collaborator samples originated in the United States, Italy and Spain and spanned the acute and convalescent phases of COVID-19. The samples were drawn from the first 160 participants of the ongoing ImmuneRACE study and from 1,254 subjects provided by 6 global collaborators. The material from the prospective study consisted of cDNA or gDNA derived from T cells, B-cell-depleted T cells, or PBMCs. Deeply sampled blood TCRbeta repertoires from subjects exposed to, actively infected with, or recovered from COVID-19 were included in the dataset. Nearly every sample came with metadata listing a de-identified subject ID, COVID-19 status, age in years and sex. HLA class I and class II types, where available, came from metadata supplied by the sample provider rather than from assay-based typing. The repertoires were released in a freely available public database meant as a resource for research on the immune response to SARS-CoV-2. General findings and caveats noted by the study authors: The quantity of clinical and demographic metadata differed by source and by participant and was supplied without curation.

The count of this clone is one. The specificity of this receptor is unknown. No much larger clonotype is one base removed from it; base qualities were not supplied. TCRbeta CDR3 regions were amplified from genomic DNA using the immunoSEQ Assay, a bias-controlled multiplex PCR. As for how the authors treated the data: Nucleated cell counts per sample were estimated from amplification of reference gene primers within the assay. Sequence reads were collapsed and filtered to measure the absolute abundance of every unique TCRbeta CDR3 rearrangement. For each sample, productive Simpson clonality was calculated by taking the square root of Simpson's diversity index across productive rearrangements. TCRdb holds this immuneACCESS table with in-frame rearrangements only. Some clones are missing; in checked studies, unresolved V genes explain under half, and the rest has no known cause. V, J and clone size are those of that table, while D and trimming were read from the DNA. This sample holds roughly 38,000 clones; 85% to 90% were observed only once. The ten biggest clones cover approximately 60% of the sample.

Inclusive of the bounding cysteine and phenylalanine, the CDR3 is 13 residues long. Only the CDR3 DNA is retained, 39 bases long and in frame from the first base. Cut back by 7 bases and 11 bases, the V and J ends lie 18 bases apart. Whole blood was collected in K2EDTA tubes by collaborating institutions according to the institutions' own protocols. Collaborator samples were shipped for TCRbeta analysis as frozen whole blood, isolated PBMCs, or DNA extracted from either sample type. This chain is built from TRBV12-3 or TRBV12-4 and TRBJ2-1; the D gene is perhaps TRBD1, from 6 matching bases. Source material: peripheral blood. The TCR originated in a man between 65 and 85 years old with acute or convalescent COVID-19. The nucleotides read TGTGCCAGCACCTGGGGGACATTGACCAAGCAGTTCTTC. Translation gives CASTWGTLTKQFF.